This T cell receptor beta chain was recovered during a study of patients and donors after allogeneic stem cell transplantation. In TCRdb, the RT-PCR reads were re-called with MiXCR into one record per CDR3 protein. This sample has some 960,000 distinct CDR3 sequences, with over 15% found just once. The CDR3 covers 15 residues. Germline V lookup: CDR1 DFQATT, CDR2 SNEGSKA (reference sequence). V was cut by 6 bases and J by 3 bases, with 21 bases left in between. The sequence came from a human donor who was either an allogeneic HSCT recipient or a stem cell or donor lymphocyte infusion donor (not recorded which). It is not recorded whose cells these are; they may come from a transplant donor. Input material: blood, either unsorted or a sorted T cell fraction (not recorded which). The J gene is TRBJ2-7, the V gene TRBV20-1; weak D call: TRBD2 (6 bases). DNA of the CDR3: TGCAGTGCCCCCAAGGGGACTGGGGGACTCTACGAGCAGTACTTC. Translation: CSAPKGTGGLYEQYF.